Listed here are 8 T cell receptor beta chains from one sample, sequenced in a study of control samples from healthy donors and cancer patients. The table came from immunoSEQ multiplex PCR; TCRdb's copy has only in-frame clones and leaves some out. The data contain approximately 60,000 clones, 90% of them seen just once; the ten biggest clones take up over 1%. What was sequenced was PBMCs. These receptors were taken from a woman aged 45-65 years with colorectal cancer.

The chain employs TRBV6-5 and TRBJ1-6; 9 bases align to TRBD1. This CDR3 spans 15 amino acids. CDR1 and CDR2 (germline): MNHEY, SVGAGI. The ends lost 6 bases at V and 8 bases at J; junction bases unmatched: 8. The CDR3 region is CASRGTGSQYSPLHF. The CDR3 DNA reads TGTGCCAGCAGGGGGACAGGGTCTCAATATTCACCCCTCCACTTT.

This chain links TRBV4-1 with TRBJ2-7, with TRBD2 as a possible D gene (5 bases). This CDR3 region has 14 residues. Germline CDR1 reads MGHRA; CDR2 reads YSYEKL. V was pared by 2 bases and J by 1 base, with 9 bases between. The CDR3 protein is CASSQPRGSYEQYF. CDR3 nucleotides: TGCGCCAGCAGCCAACCGCGAGGGTCCTACGAGCAGTACTTC.

The rearrangement uses TRBV30 and TRBJ2-1; 7 bases map to TRBD1. The trim removed 7 bases at V and 2 bases at J, leaving 11 bases unmatched. The germline V gene encodes CDR1 GTSNPN and CDR2 SVGIG (reference sequence). The CDR3 is made up of 15 amino acids. The CDR3 loop reads CASNTGASTYNEQFF. The CDR3, as DNA: TGTGCCTCAAACACAGGGGCGAGTACCTACAATGAGCAGTTCTTC.

CDR3 loop: CASSRGGGNTEAFF. CDR3 in DNA: TGTGCCAGCAGCCGTGGCGGGGGGAACACTGAAGCTTTCTTT. The chain links TRBV7-3 to TRBJ1-1, with D perhaps matching TRBD1 (5 bases). The length of the CDR3 is 14 residues. The germline V gene has CDR1 SGHTA and CDR2 FQGTGA. Trimming left V 5 bases short and J 1 base short, with 11 bases between.

The genes are TRBV2 and TRBJ2-3; D not certain. V gave up 5 bases and J gave up 3 bases, with 9 bases separating them. The CDR3 consists of 13 residues. Looked up from germline, CDR1 is SNHLY and CDR2 is FYNNEI. The CDR3: CASSNIGTDTQYF. The CDR3 nucleotides read TGTGCCAGCAGTAACATCGGGACAGATACGCAGTATTTT.

The chain couples TRBV5-1 to TRBJ2-5, with D perhaps matching TRBD1 or TRBD2 (7 bases each). Germline CDR1 SGHRS, CDR2 YFSETQ. Trimming stripped 2 bases from V and 3 bases from J, with 20 bases between. This CDR3 is 17 amino acids long. The CDR3 sequence is CASSLSGAGGREETQYF. As DNA, the CDR3 is TGCGCCAGCAGCTTATCCGGGGCAGGGGGGAGGGAAGAGACCCAGTACTTC. The full variable domain, completed using reference TRBV5-1 and TRBJ2-5, is KAGVTQTPRYLIKTRGQQVTLSCSPISGHRSVSWYQQTPGQGLQFLFEYFSETQRNKGNFPGRFSGRQFSNSRSEMNVSTLELGDSALYLCASSLSGAGGREETQYFGPGTRLLVL.

V is TRBV19 and J is TRBJ2-6; TRBD1 might be the D (6 bases). V gave up 10 bases and J gave up 3 bases, with 16 bases separating them. The CDR3 length is 15 residues. Germline CDR1 LNHDA, CDR2 SQIVND (reference sequence). The CDR3 DNA reads as TGTGCCACCACAACTCAGGGGCGTGGGGCCAACGTCCTGACTTTC. Its translation is CATTTQGRGANVLTF.

This chain links TRBV6-5 with TRBJ2-7; D unresolved. This CDR3 contains 11 residues. V lost 8 bases and J lost 5, with 10 bases in between. Germline V gene data show CDR1 as MNHEY and CDR2 as SVGAGI. CDR3 sequence reads: CASGNFHEQYF. The CDR3 DNA sequence: TGTGCCAGCGGTAACTTCCACGAGCAGTACTTC.